The rows below give T cell receptor beta chains drawn from one sample of a study of CDR3 diversity in severe acne. TCRdb passed the PCR reads through MiXCR, listing each CDR3 protein once. The sample lists some 84,000 distinct CDR3 sequences, 48% seen once, with about a tenth in the top ten. Sequencing was carried out using blood. These receptors were taken from a male donor in good health, serving as a control. CDR3s include the opening cysteine and the closing phenylalanine or tryptophan. D genes are given only for firm matches. Clone size is not always given. Where it is, it says once, few, many or a class for expanded clones.

d_call: NA; cdr3_length: 12; v_call: TRBV28; clone_size: many; j_call: TRBJ1-3; cdr3_aa: CASSAGGNTIYF; cdr3_nt: TGTGCCAGCAGTGCTGGTGGAAACACCATATATTTT
d_call: NA; cdr3_length: 13; v_call: TRBV12-3/TRBV12-4; clone_size: NA; j_call: TRBJ2-7; cdr3_aa: CASSLFQGNEQYF; cdr3_nt: TGTGCCAGCAGTTTGTTTCAGGGTAACGAGCAGTACTTC
d_call: TRBD1; cdr3_length: 16; v_call: TRBV6-4; clone_size: NA; j_call: TRBJ1-6; cdr3_aa: CASSGDRGMDNSPLHF; cdr3_nt: TGTGCCAGCAGTGGGGACAGGGGAATGGACAATTCACCCCTCCACTTT
d_call: NA; cdr3_length: 13; v_call: TRBV24-1; clone_size: many; j_call: TRBJ1-2; cdr3_aa: CATSDWSHYGYTF; cdr3_nt: TGTGCCACCAGTGATTGGTCTCACTATGGCTACACCTTC
d_call: TRBD2; cdr3_length: 13; v_call: TRBV12-3/TRBV12-4; clone_size: NA; j_call: TRBJ2-5; cdr3_aa: CASRGLGQETQYF; cdr3_nt: TGTGCCAGCAGAGGACTAGGGCAAGAGACCCAGTACTTC
d_call: NA; cdr3_length: 19; v_call: TRBV7-6; clone_size: NA; j_call: TRBJ2-1; cdr3_aa: CASSRRQGSLPKTYNEQFF; cdr3_nt: TGTGCCAGCAGTCGCCGTCAGGGGAGCCTACCCAAGACCTACAATGAGCAGTTCTTC
d_call: NA; cdr3_length: 12; v_call: TRBV2; clone_size: NA; j_call: TRBJ2-7; cdr3_aa: CASRGNGGEQYF; cdr3_nt: TGTGCCAGCAGGGGCAACGGGGGCGAGCAGTACTTC
d_call: NA; cdr3_length: 13; v_call: TRBV29-1; clone_size: few; j_call: TRBJ1-4; cdr3_aa: CSVGGKGGEKLFF; cdr3_nt: TGCAGCGTTGGCGGCAAGGGGGGCGAAAAACTGTTTTTT
d_call: TRBD1; cdr3_length: 18; v_call: TRBV15; clone_size: few; j_call: TRBJ2-7; cdr3_aa: CATSATGNSGTGGYEQYF; cdr3_nt: TGTGCCACCAGCGCGACCGGGAATTCCGGGACAGGGGGCTACGAGCAGTACTTC
d_call: NA; cdr3_length: 15; v_call: TRBV7-9; clone_size: NA; j_call: TRBJ1-2; cdr3_aa: CASSSKTTPSSSYTF; cdr3_nt: TGTGCCAGCAGCTCAAAAACGACACCTAGCTCGAGCTACACCTTC
d_call: NA; cdr3_length: 15; v_call: TRBV19; clone_size: NA; j_call: TRBJ1-1; cdr3_aa: CASSIVPGLDTEAFF; cdr3_nt: TGTGCCAGTAGTATAGTCCCGGGGTTGGACACTGAAGCTTTCTTT
d_call: NA; cdr3_length: 14; v_call: TRBV5-1; clone_size: medium-sized; j_call: TRBJ2-7; cdr3_aa: CASSPLGEHYEQYF; cdr3_nt: TGCGCCAGCAGCCCGTTGGGTGAACACTACGAGCAGTACTTC
d_call: TRBD1; cdr3_length: 12; v_call: TRBV29-1; clone_size: few; j_call: TRBJ1-2; cdr3_aa: CSIKQGDHGYTF; cdr3_nt: TGCAGCATAAAACAGGGGGATCATGGCTACACCTTC
d_call: TRBD2; cdr3_length: 16; v_call: TRBV20-1; clone_size: NA; j_call: TRBJ2-7; cdr3_aa: CSARGEAGGAGTEQYF; cdr3_nt: TGCAGTGCTAGAGGTGAAGCGGGGGGAGCAGGGACCGAGCAGTACTTC
d_call: NA; cdr3_length: 14; v_call: TRBV4-2; clone_size: NA; j_call: TRBJ1-1; cdr3_aa: CASSQVDRNTEAFF; cdr3_nt: TGTGCCAGCAGCCAAGTGGACAGAAACACTGAAGCTTTCTTT
d_call: TRBD1; cdr3_length: 15; v_call: TRBV6-2/TRBV6-3; clone_size: once; j_call: TRBJ1-3; cdr3_aa: CASSSRDSYGYTIYF; cdr3_nt: TGTGCCAGCAGTTCCCGGGACAGCTATGGCTACACCATATATTTT
d_call: TRBD2; cdr3_length: 13; v_call: TRBV10-1; clone_size: medium-sized; j_call: TRBJ2-7; cdr3_aa: CASSESLAGAQYF; cdr3_nt: TGCGCCAGCAGTGAGTCACTAGCGGGAGCGCAGTACTTC
d_call: NA; cdr3_length: 13; v_call: TRBV2; clone_size: many; j_call: TRBJ2-5; cdr3_aa: CASSEDRQETQYF; cdr3_nt: TGTGCCAGCAGTGAAGACAGGCAAGAGACCCAGTACTTC
d_call: TRBD1; cdr3_length: 16; v_call: TRBV10-2; clone_size: many; j_call: TRBJ1-4; cdr3_aa: CASSDYRQGAYEKLFF; cdr3_nt: TGCGCCAGCAGTGACTACAGACAGGGGGCCTATGAAAAACTGTTTTTT
d_call: TRBD2; cdr3_length: 18; v_call: TRBV9; clone_size: few; j_call: TRBJ2-3; cdr3_aa: CASSVGPTSGSGTDTQYF; cdr3_nt: TGTGCCAGCAGCGTAGGGCCCACTAGCGGGAGCGGCACAGATACGCAGTATTTT
d_call: NA; cdr3_length: 13; v_call: TRBV13; clone_size: NA; j_call: TRBJ2-5; cdr3_aa: CASSARDQETQYF; cdr3_nt: TGTGCCAGCAGCGCCAGAGACCAAGAGACCCAGTACTTC
d_call: NA; cdr3_length: 12; v_call: TRBV29-1; clone_size: NA; j_call: TRBJ2-7; cdr3_aa: CSVEITRREQYF; cdr3_nt: TGCAGCGTTGAAATCACGCGTAGGGAGCAGTACTTC
d_call: TRBD1; cdr3_length: 13; v_call: TRBV20-1; clone_size: NA; j_call: TRBJ1-1; cdr3_aa: CSAVDRMNTEAFF; cdr3_nt: TGCAGTGCAGTGGACAGGATGAACACTGAAGCTTTCTTT
d_call: TRBD2; cdr3_length: 15; v_call: TRBV5-6; clone_size: few; j_call: TRBJ2-1; cdr3_aa: CASSLELAPYNEQFF; cdr3_nt: TGTGCCAGCAGCTTGGAACTAGCGCCATACAATGAGCAGTTCTTC
d_call: NA; cdr3_length: 12; v_call: TRBV20-1; clone_size: NA; j_call: TRBJ1-1; cdr3_aa: CSALEGNTEAFF; cdr3_nt: TGCAGTGCTCTAGAAGGGAACACTGAAGCTTTCTTT
d_call: NA; cdr3_length: 15; v_call: TRBV27; clone_size: few; j_call: TRBJ1-4; cdr3_aa: CASSLSISTNEKLFF; cdr3_nt: TGTGCCAGCAGTTTATCGATCTCAACTAATGAAAAACTGTTTTTT
d_call: NA; cdr3_length: 12; v_call: TRBV6-6; clone_size: NA; j_call: TRBJ2-7; cdr3_aa: CARSPWGAEQYF; cdr3_nt: TGTGCCCGCAGTCCCTGGGGGGCCGAGCAGTACTTC
d_call: NA; cdr3_length: 13; v_call: TRBV2; clone_size: NA; j_call: TRBJ1-1; cdr3_aa: CASRGRRSTEAFF; cdr3_nt: TGTGCCAGCAGAGGCAGAAGGAGCACTGAAGCTTTCTTT
d_call: TRBD2; cdr3_length: 13; v_call: TRBV6-4; clone_size: NA; j_call: TRBJ2-5; cdr3_aa: CASSETSGETQYF; cdr3_nt: TGTGCCAGCAGTGAGACTAGCGGGGAGACCCAGTACTTC
d_call: TRBD1; cdr3_length: 13; v_call: TRBV25-1; clone_size: NA; j_call: TRBJ2-5; cdr3_aa: CANRGQYQETQYF; cdr3_nt: TGTGCCAACAGGGGGCAGTACCAAGAGACCCAGTACTTC
d_call: NA; cdr3_length: 15; v_call: TRBV7-3; clone_size: NA; j_call: TRBJ2-2; cdr3_aa: CASSSQSPNTGEPFF; cdr3_nt: TGTGCCAGCAGCTCCCAAAGCCCGAACACCGGGGAGCCGTTTTTT
d_call: NA; cdr3_length: 21; v_call: TRBV14; clone_size: many; j_call: TRBJ2-7; cdr3_aa: CASSQESREDRGLWTSYEQYF; cdr3_nt: TGTGCCAGCAGCCAAGAAAGTCGGGAGGATAGGGGGCTATGGACCTCCTACGAGCAGTACTTC
d_call: TRBD1; cdr3_length: 14; v_call: TRBV9; clone_size: NA; j_call: TRBJ1-2; cdr3_aa: CASSESGTGDGYTF; cdr3_nt: TGCGCCAGCAGCGAATCCGGGACAGGGGATGGCTACACCTTC
d_call: NA; cdr3_length: 16; v_call: TRBV5-1; clone_size: NA; j_call: TRBJ2-7; cdr3_aa: CASSPAPGTFSYERYF; cdr3_nt: TGCGCCAGCAGCCCTGCCCCCGGGACTTTTTCCTACGAGCGGTACTTC
d_call: NA; cdr3_length: 12; v_call: TRBV24-1; clone_size: NA; j_call: TRBJ1-4; cdr3_aa: CATSEDTEKLFF; cdr3_nt: TGTGCCACCAGTGAGGACACTGAAAAACTGTTTTTT
d_call: NA; cdr3_length: 11; v_call: TRBV29-1; clone_size: many; j_call: TRBJ1-2; cdr3_aa: CSVPQGKGYTF; cdr3_nt: TGCAGCGTGCCCCAGGGTAAAGGCTACACCTTC
d_call: NA; cdr3_length: 12; v_call: TRBV20-1; clone_size: NA; j_call: TRBJ1-1; cdr3_aa: CSAKKWGTEAFF; cdr3_nt: TGCAGTGCTAAAAAATGGGGCACTGAAGCTTTCTTT
d_call: NA; cdr3_length: 18; v_call: TRBV4-1; clone_size: NA; j_call: TRBJ2-7; cdr3_aa: CASSQDPQGRSNLYEQYF; cdr3_nt: TGCGCCAGCAGCCAAGATCCCCAGGGGCGCAGCAACCTCTACGAGCAGTACTTC